The rows below give T cell receptor beta chains drawn from one sample of a study of blood T cell repertoires in COVID-19. Sequencing was performed with immunoSEQ multiplex PCR; in TCRdb, only in-frame clones are kept and a portion is missing. The table lists around 90,000 clones, around 90% of them singletons. Input material: peripheral blood. Receptors originate from a male donor with acute or convalescent COVID-19. CDR3s include the opening cysteine and the closing phenylalanine or tryptophan. D genes are given only for firm matches. Some rows have no size entry. The others give once, few or many, or a class for an expanded clone.

j_gene: TRBJ1-4; d_gene: .; v_gene: TRBV30; abundance: .; len: 15; CDR3nt: TGTGCCTGGAGTGTACGAATGGCAGGGGCTGAAAAACTGTTTTTT; CDR3aa: CAWSVRMAGAEKLFF
j_gene: TRBJ2-7; d_gene: .; v_gene: TRBV27; abundance: .; len: 14; CDR3nt: TGTGCCAGCAGTCCCCTTGACAATCCCTACGAGCAGTACTTC; CDR3aa: CASSPLDNPYEQYF
j_gene: TRBJ1-1; d_gene: TRBD1; v_gene: TRBV7-2; abundance: .; len: 14; CDR3nt: TGTGCCAGCAGCGACGGACAGGGGATCACTGAAGCTTTCTTT; CDR3aa: CASSDGQGITEAFF
j_gene: TRBJ2-7; d_gene: TRBD1; v_gene: TRBV5-1; abundance: .; len: 12; CDR3nt: TGCGCCAGCAGCCAACAGGGGAACGAGCAGTACTTC; CDR3aa: CASSQQGNEQYF
j_gene: TRBJ2-3; d_gene: .; v_gene: TRBV20-1; abundance: .; len: 10; CDR3nt: TGCAGTGCTAGTGGTTCGACGCAGTATTTT; CDR3aa: CSASGSTQYF
j_gene: TRBJ1-6; d_gene: TRBD1; v_gene: TRBV5-4; abundance: .; len: 14; CDR3nt: TGTGCCAGCAGCTCGGACAGGGTCAATTCACCCCTCCACTTT; CDR3aa: CASSSDRVNSPLHF
j_gene: TRBJ1-1; d_gene: .; v_gene: TRBV28; abundance: .; len: 12; CDR3nt: TGTGCCAGCTACAGGGCGGACACTGAAGCTTTCTTT; CDR3aa: CASYRADTEAFF
j_gene: TRBJ2-2; d_gene: .; v_gene: TRBV21-1; abundance: .; len: 13; CDR3nt: TGTGCCAGCGGGACAGGGGGCACCGGGGAGCTGTTTTTT; CDR3aa: CASGTGGTGELFF
j_gene: TRBJ1-2; d_gene: TRBD1; v_gene: TRBV19; abundance: .; len: 15; CDR3nt: TGTGCCAGTAGTATCGCAGGGGGCGACTACTATGGCTACACCTTC; CDR3aa: CASSIAGGDYYGYTF
j_gene: TRBJ1-4; d_gene: TRBD1; v_gene: TRBV9; abundance: .; len: 18; CDR3nt: TGTGCCAGCAGCGCCCAGGTCCCGGGACAGGGGGCAGGTGAAAAACTGTTTTTT; CDR3aa: CASSAQVPGQGAGEKLFF
j_gene: TRBJ2-7; d_gene: TRBD2; v_gene: TRBV6-1; abundance: .; len: 13; CDR3nt: TGTGCCAGCAGTGAAGCGCGGGGGAACGAGCAGTACTTC; CDR3aa: CASSEARGNEQYF
j_gene: TRBJ2-7; d_gene: TRBD2; v_gene: TRBV5-1; abundance: .; len: 15; CDR3nt: TGCGCCAGCAGCCTGGGGACTAGCGGGATATACGAGCAGTACTTC; CDR3aa: CASSLGTSGIYEQYF
j_gene: TRBJ2-7; d_gene: .; v_gene: TRBV6-5; abundance: .; len: 15; CDR3nt: TGTGCCAGCAGTCGGGCGCTAGGGCAGGGCTACGAGCAGTACTTC; CDR3aa: CASSRALGQGYEQYF
j_gene: TRBJ2-1; d_gene: TRBD1; v_gene: TRBV19; abundance: .; len: 16; CDR3nt: TGTGCCAGTAGTCTCACCACGGGACAGGGATACAATGAGCAGTTCTTC; CDR3aa: CASSLTTGQGYNEQFF
j_gene: TRBJ1-5; d_gene: .; v_gene: TRBV7-2; abundance: .; len: 15; CDR3nt: TGTGCCAGCAGCCCTCGCACGGGGGGATACCAGCCCCAGCATTTT; CDR3aa: CASSPRTGGYQPQHF
j_gene: TRBJ1-1; d_gene: .; v_gene: TRBV2; abundance: .; len: 17; CDR3nt: TGTGCCAGCAGTGAAACAGGGCGAAGGACCCTGAACAGGGAAGCTTTCTTT; CDR3aa: CASSETGRRTLNREAFF
j_gene: TRBJ1-5; d_gene: .; v_gene: TRBV6-5; abundance: .; len: 15; CDR3nt: TGTGCCAGCAGTTCCGAACCCGGGGGACCGAGGCCCCAGCATTTT; CDR3aa: CASSSEPGGPRPQHF
j_gene: TRBJ2-2; d_gene: TRBD2; v_gene: TRBV7-9; abundance: once; len: 19; CDR3nt: TGTGCCAGCAGCTCCTATACTACGTGGACTAGCGGGGGCCCCGGGGAGCTGTTTTTT; CDR3aa: CASSSYTTWTSGGPGELFF
j_gene: TRBJ2-5; d_gene: TRBD2; v_gene: TRBV5-4; abundance: .; len: 16; CDR3nt: TGTGCCAGCAGCTTGGAGCTAGCGGGGAGTCAAGAGACCCAGTACTTC; CDR3aa: CASSLELAGSQETQYF
j_gene: TRBJ1-1; d_gene: TRBD1; v_gene: TRBV2; abundance: .; len: 14; CDR3nt: TGTGCCAGCAGGCTCAGGGGGCTGGGCACTGAAGCTTTCTTT; CDR3aa: CASRLRGLGTEAFF
j_gene: TRBJ2-7; d_gene: TRBD1; v_gene: TRBV2; abundance: few; len: 14; CDR3nt: TGTGCCAGCAGTGCACAGGGGGACTCCTACGAGCAGTACTTC; CDR3aa: CASSAQGDSYEQYF
j_gene: TRBJ2-3; d_gene: TRBD2; v_gene: TRBV10-3; abundance: .; len: 15; CDR3nt: TGTGCCATCAGTGAAAAGGCTAGCGGAGGGGATACGCAGTATTTT; CDR3aa: CAISEKASGGDTQYF
j_gene: TRBJ2-2; d_gene: TRBD1; v_gene: TRBV19; abundance: .; len: 15; CDR3nt: TGTGCCAGTGGCCCGGCCTACAGGGGCACCGGGGAGCTGTTTTTT; CDR3aa: CASGPAYRGTGELFF
j_gene: TRBJ1-3; d_gene: TRBD1; v_gene: TRBV19; abundance: .; len: 16; CDR3nt: TGTGCCAGTAGTGCCGGACAGGGGACCTCTGGAAACACCATATATTTT; CDR3aa: CASSAGQGTSGNTIYF
j_gene: TRBJ2-7; d_gene: TRBD2; v_gene: TRBV10-3; abundance: .; len: 14; CDR3nt: TGTGCCATCAGTTTGACTAGCGGGGAATACGAGCAGTACTTC; CDR3aa: CAISLTSGEYEQYF
j_gene: TRBJ1-2; d_gene: .; v_gene: TRBV7-2; abundance: .; len: 14; CDR3nt: TGTGCCAGCAGCTTAGGAGGCAGTAACTATGGCTACACCTTC; CDR3aa: CASSLGGSNYGYTF
j_gene: TRBJ1-2; d_gene: .; v_gene: TRBV29-1; abundance: .; len: 13; CDR3nt: TGCAGCGTTGAATCCGGGGTTGGTGGTGGCTACACCTTC; CDR3aa: CSVESGVGGGYTF
j_gene: TRBJ1-5; d_gene: TRBD1; v_gene: TRBV19; abundance: .; len: 14; CDR3nt: TGTGCCAGTACGGACAGGGGAAAGGATCAGCCCCAGCATTTT; CDR3aa: CASTDRGKDQPQHF
j_gene: TRBJ2-7; d_gene: TRBD1; v_gene: TRBV19; abundance: .; len: 14; CDR3nt: TGTGCCAGTAGTACGACCCGACAGGGCTACGAGCAGTACTTC; CDR3aa: CASSTTRQGYEQYF
j_gene: TRBJ2-5; d_gene: .; v_gene: TRBV7-9; abundance: .; len: 14; CDR3nt: TGTGCCAGCAGCTTAGCAGGAGGGGTTGAGACCCAGTACTTC; CDR3aa: CASSLAGGVETQYF
j_gene: TRBJ2-7; d_gene: .; v_gene: TRBV28; abundance: .; len: 11; CDR3nt: TGTGCCAGCAGCACGAATCTACAGCAGTACTTC; CDR3aa: CASSTNLQQYF
j_gene: TRBJ1-5; d_gene: .; v_gene: TRBV18; abundance: .; len: 13; CDR3nt: TGTGCCAGCTCAGGAGGGAACAATCAGCCCCAGCATTTT; CDR3aa: CASSGGNNQPQHF
j_gene: TRBJ2-3; d_gene: TRBD1; v_gene: TRBV9; abundance: .; len: 15; CDR3nt: TGTGCCAGCAGCCGACAGGGTGCAGGCACAGATACGCAGTATTTT; CDR3aa: CASSRQGAGTDTQYF
j_gene: TRBJ1-2; d_gene: TRBD1; v_gene: TRBV28; abundance: few; len: 18; CDR3nt: TGTGCCAGCAGTTTGTCGGGTACTTTCAGACAGGGTTCGAATGGCTACACCTTC; CDR3aa: CASSLSGTFRQGSNGYTF
j_gene: TRBJ1-1; d_gene: .; v_gene: TRBV7-9; abundance: .; len: 13; CDR3nt: TGTGCCGGTACAGGGAGTCGGGGAACTGAAGCTTTCTTT; CDR3aa: CAGTGSRGTEAFF
j_gene: TRBJ1-1; d_gene: .; v_gene: TRBV6-5; abundance: .; len: 14; CDR3nt: TGTGCCAGCAGTCAAATTACAGGGTATACTGAAGCTTTCTTT; CDR3aa: CASSQITGYTEAFF
j_gene: TRBJ1-5; d_gene: .; v_gene: TRBV5-1; abundance: .; len: 14; CDR3nt: TGCGCCAGCAGCTTGGACGGGAAGCATCAGCCCCAGCATTTT; CDR3aa: CASSLDGKHQPQHF
j_gene: TRBJ1-1; d_gene: TRBD1; v_gene: TRBV12-3/TRBV12-4; abundance: .; len: 13; CDR3nt: TGTGCCAGCAGAGACAGGGCATACACTGAAGCTTTCTTT; CDR3aa: CASRDRAYTEAFF
j_gene: TRBJ2-1; d_gene: .; v_gene: TRBV6-4; abundance: .; len: 13; CDR3nt: TGTGCCAGCGCGGCTAGCCACGACAATGAGCAGTTCTTC; CDR3aa: CASAASHDNEQFF
j_gene: TRBJ1-1; d_gene: .; v_gene: TRBV5-1; abundance: few; len: 15; CDR3nt: TGCGCCAGCAGCTTGGATCGACACGGCGTGGGTGAAGCTTTCTTT; CDR3aa: CASSLDRHGVGEAFF
j_gene: TRBJ1-5; d_gene: TRBD1; v_gene: TRBV6-5; abundance: .; len: 13; CDR3nt: TGTGCCTCCCGGGACAGCCCTGTGGGGCCCCAGCATTTT; CDR3aa: CASRDSPVGPQHF
j_gene: TRBJ2-5; d_gene: TRBD2; v_gene: TRBV4-2; abundance: .; len: 17; CDR3nt: TGTGCCAGCAGCCAAGATCCCCCGCTAGCGGTCCAAGAGACCCAGTACTTC; CDR3aa: CASSQDPPLAVQETQYF
j_gene: TRBJ1-3; d_gene: .; v_gene: TRBV13; abundance: .; len: 14; CDR3nt: TGTGCCAGCAGCTCCTCGGGTCCTGGAAACACCATATATTTT; CDR3aa: CASSSSGPGNTIYF
j_gene: TRBJ2-5; d_gene: .; v_gene: TRBV29-1; abundance: .; len: 11; CDR3nt: TGCAGCTCTGGACAGCAAGAGACCCAGTACTTC; CDR3aa: CSSGQQETQYF
j_gene: TRBJ2-3; d_gene: .; v_gene: TRBV2; abundance: .; len: 14; CDR3nt: TGTGCCAGCAGTGTGGGTTCGGAGGTAGATACGCAGTATTTT; CDR3aa: CASSVGSEVDTQYF
j_gene: TRBJ1-2; d_gene: .; v_gene: TRBV6-1; abundance: .; len: 13; CDR3nt: TGTGCCAGCAGTGAAGCGCGCGTAAGCGGCTACACCTTC; CDR3aa: CASSEARVSGYTF
j_gene: TRBJ2-1; d_gene: .; v_gene: TRBV2; abundance: once; len: 16; CDR3nt: TGTGCCAGCAGTGCTGAACAGGGTGACTCCTACAATGAGCAGTTCTTC; CDR3aa: CASSAEQGDSYNEQFF
j_gene: TRBJ2-5; d_gene: TRBD1; v_gene: TRBV7-9; abundance: .; len: 15; CDR3nt: TGTGCCAGCAGCGATTCGGGACAGGGGATCGAGACCCAGTACTTC; CDR3aa: CASSDSGQGIETQYF
j_gene: TRBJ2-7; d_gene: .; v_gene: TRBV21-1; abundance: .; len: 13; CDR3nt: TGTGCCAGCAGCAAGGAGACAGGGAACGAGCAGTACTTC; CDR3aa: CASSKETGNEQYF
j_gene: TRBJ2-7; d_gene: TRBD1; v_gene: TRBV19; abundance: once; len: 14; CDR3nt: TGTGCCAGTAGTCGGGACAGGGTCCTCAACGAGCAGTACTTC; CDR3aa: CASSRDRVLNEQYF
j_gene: TRBJ1-5; d_gene: .; v_gene: TRBV30; abundance: once; len: 13; CDR3nt: TGTGCCTGGTCAGGGGTCGGCAATCAGCCCCAGCATTTT; CDR3aa: CAWSGVGNQPQHF
j_gene: TRBJ1-4; d_gene: .; v_gene: TRBV5-6; abundance: .; len: 16; CDR3nt: TGTGCCAGCAGCGCAAGTCGGGACGGACAGAAAGAAAAACTGTTTTTT; CDR3aa: CASSASRDGQKEKLFF
j_gene: TRBJ2-6; d_gene: TRBD1; v_gene: TRBV11-2; abundance: .; len: 15; CDR3nt: TGTGCCAGCAGCGCAGGGGGCGCTGGGGCCAACGTCCTGACTTTC; CDR3aa: CASSAGGAGANVLTF
j_gene: TRBJ2-2; d_gene: .; v_gene: TRBV6-4; abundance: .; len: 14; CDR3nt: TGTGCCAGCAGTGACGAGGAGTACACCGGGGAGCTGTTTTTT; CDR3aa: CASSDEEYTGELFF